This TCR beta chain emerged from a study of OX40 agonist ivuxolimab in advanced cancers. Study as a whole: Subjects had a mean age of 60 years, with a range of roughly 20 to 79; more than 75% were male. Whole-study results and caveats: The authors also found low normalized T-cell clonal expansion in some nonresponders.

The protocol was immunoSEQ multiplex PCR, while the TCRdb copy is restricted to in-frame clones and leaves out a portion. The sample holds about 86,000 clones, roughly nine tenths seen once. With 7 bases removed from V and 3 bases from J, the gap between germline ends came to 19 bases. CDR1 and CDR2 from the germline V gene are SSHAT and FNYEAQ (reference sequence). The length of the CDR3 is 15 residues. On this clone: Its matching antigen is unknown.

The receptor's source is an adult with an advanced solid tumor such as melanoma, head and neck, liver or kidney cancer. The specimen was CD4+ or CD8+ T cells sorted from blood, collected in a trial of the OX40 agonist ivuxolimab. V is TRBV7-7 and J is TRBJ2-7; the D is unclear. CDR3 in amino acids: CASNGPRRPCYEQYF. As DNA, the CDR3 is TGTGCCAGCAATGGACCGAGACGACCCTGCTACGAGCAGTACTTC.